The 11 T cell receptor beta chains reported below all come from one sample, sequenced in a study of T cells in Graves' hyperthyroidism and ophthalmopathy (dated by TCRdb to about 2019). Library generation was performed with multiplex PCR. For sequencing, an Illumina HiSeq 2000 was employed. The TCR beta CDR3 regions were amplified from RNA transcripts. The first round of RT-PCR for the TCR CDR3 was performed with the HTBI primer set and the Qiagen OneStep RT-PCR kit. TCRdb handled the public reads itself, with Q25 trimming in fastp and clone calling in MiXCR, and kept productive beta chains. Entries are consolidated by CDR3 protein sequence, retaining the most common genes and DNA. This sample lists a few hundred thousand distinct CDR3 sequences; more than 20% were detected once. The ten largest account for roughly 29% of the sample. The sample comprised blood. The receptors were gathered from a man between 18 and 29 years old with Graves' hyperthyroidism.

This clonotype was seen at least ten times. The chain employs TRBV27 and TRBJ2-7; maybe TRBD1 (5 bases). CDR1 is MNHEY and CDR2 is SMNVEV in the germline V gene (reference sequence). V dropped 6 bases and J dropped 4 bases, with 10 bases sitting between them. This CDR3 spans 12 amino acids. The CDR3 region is CASRGPGYEQYF. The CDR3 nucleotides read TGTGCCAGCAGGGGGCCCGGGTACGAGCAGTACTTC.

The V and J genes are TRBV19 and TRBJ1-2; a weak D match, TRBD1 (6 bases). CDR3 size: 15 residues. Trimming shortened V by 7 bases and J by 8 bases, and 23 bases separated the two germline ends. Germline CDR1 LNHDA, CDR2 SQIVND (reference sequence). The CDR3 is CASTQQGTTLLGYTF. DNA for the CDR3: TGTGCCAGTACGCAACAGGGCACGACCCTTCTAGGCTACACCTTC. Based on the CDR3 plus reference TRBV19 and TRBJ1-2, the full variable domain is DGGITQSPKYLFRKEGQNVTLSCEQNLNHDAMYWYRQDPGQGLRLIYYSQIVNDFQKGDIAEGYSVSREKKESFPLTVTSAQKNPTAFYLCASTQQGTTLLGYTFGSGTRLTVV.

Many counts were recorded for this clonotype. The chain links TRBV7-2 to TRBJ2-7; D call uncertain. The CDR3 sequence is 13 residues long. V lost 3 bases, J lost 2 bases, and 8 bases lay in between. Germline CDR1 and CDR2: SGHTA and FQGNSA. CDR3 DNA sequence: TGTGCCAGCAGCTTGCGAACCCCCTACGAGCAGTACTTC. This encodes CASSLRTPYEQYF.

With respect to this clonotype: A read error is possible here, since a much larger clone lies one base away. CDR3 nucleotide sequence: TGCTGTGCTAGTCATAGGGGCTACGAGCAGTACTTC. Amino acid sequence: CCASHRGYEQYF. The V gene is TRBV20-1, the J gene TRBJ2-7; D might be TRBD1 (5 bases). The CDR3 runs to 12 residues. CDR1 and CDR2 from the germline V gene are DFQATT and SNEGSKA (reference sequence).

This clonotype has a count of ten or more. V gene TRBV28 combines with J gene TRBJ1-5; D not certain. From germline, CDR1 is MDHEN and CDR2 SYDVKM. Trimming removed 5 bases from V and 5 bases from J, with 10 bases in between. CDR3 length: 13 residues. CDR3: CASSRSGDQPQHF. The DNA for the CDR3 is TGTGCCAGCAGTCGAAGCGGGGATCAGCCCCAGCATTTT. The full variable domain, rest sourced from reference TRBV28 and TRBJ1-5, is DVKVTQSSRYLVKRTGEKVFLECVQDMDHENMFWYRQDPGLGLRLIYFSYDVKMKEKGDIPEGYSVSREKKERFSLILESASTNQTSMYLCASSRSGDQPQHFGDGTRLSIL.

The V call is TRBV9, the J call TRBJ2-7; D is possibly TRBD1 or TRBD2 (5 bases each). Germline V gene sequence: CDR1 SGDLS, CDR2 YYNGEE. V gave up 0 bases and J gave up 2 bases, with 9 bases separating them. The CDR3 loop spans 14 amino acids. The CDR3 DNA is TGTGCCAGCAGCGTAGATGAGGGGACCTACGAGCAGTACTTC. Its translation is CASSVDEGTYEQYF.

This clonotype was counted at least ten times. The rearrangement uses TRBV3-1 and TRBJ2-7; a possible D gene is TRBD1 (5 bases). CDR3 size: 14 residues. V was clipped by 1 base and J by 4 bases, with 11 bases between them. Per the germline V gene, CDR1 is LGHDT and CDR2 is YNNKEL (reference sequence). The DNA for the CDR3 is TGTGCCAGCAGCCAAGCAGACAGACCATACGAGCAGTACTTC. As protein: CASSQADRPYEQYF.

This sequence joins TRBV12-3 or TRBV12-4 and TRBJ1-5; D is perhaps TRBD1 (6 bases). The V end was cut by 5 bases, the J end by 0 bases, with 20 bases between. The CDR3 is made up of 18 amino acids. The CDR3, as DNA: TGTGCCAGCAGTCTCACCCCGACAGGACCATATAGCAATCAGCCCCAGCATTTT. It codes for CASSLTPTGPYSNQPQHF.

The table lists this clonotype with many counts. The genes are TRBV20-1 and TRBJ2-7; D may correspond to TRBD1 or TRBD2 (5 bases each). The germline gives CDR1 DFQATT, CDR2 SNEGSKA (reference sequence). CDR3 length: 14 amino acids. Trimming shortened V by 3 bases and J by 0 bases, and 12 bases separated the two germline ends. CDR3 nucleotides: TGCAGTGCTAGCTCTGGGACGGACTCCTACGAGCAGTACTTC. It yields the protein CSASSGTDSYEQYF.

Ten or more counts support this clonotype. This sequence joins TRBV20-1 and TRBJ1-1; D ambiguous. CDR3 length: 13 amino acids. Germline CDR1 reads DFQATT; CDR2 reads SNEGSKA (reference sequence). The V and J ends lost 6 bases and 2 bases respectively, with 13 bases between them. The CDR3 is CSATWKLNTEAFF. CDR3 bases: TGCAGTGCCACATGGAAACTTAACACTGAAGCTTTCTTT.

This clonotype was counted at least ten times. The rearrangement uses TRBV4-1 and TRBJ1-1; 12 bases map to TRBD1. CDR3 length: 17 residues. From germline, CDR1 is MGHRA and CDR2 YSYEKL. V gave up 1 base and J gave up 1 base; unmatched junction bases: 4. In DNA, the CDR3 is TGCGCCAGCAGCCAAGTAGGGACAGGGGGCGCGAACACTGAAGCTTTCTTT. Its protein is CASSQVGTGGANTEAFF.